The present entry profiles one T cell receptor beta chain with its context. The data were obtained in a study of blood T cell repertoires in COVID-19. At the level of the study: PBMCs, B-cell-depleted T cells, or T cells were the source of the cDNA or gDNA that made up the material.

In the source study's methods: Amplification of reference gene primers was used by the study to estimate nucleated cell counts. TCRdb's table, derived via immunoSEQ multiplex PCR, lists solely in-frame clones and lacks some. V and J calls and clone size come straight from that table; D and trimming were deduced from the DNA. The table records approximately 300,000 clones, around 88% of them present only once. The length of the CDR3 is 13 residues. Germline CDR1 reads SNHLY; CDR2 reads FYNNEI. V shed 3 bases and J shed 8 bases, with 8 bases lying between them. Sample: peripheral blood. The chain carries TRBV2 and TRBJ1-6, with D perhaps matching TRBD1 (5 bases). The receptor comes from a woman aged 45-65 years with acute or convalescent COVID-19. The CDR3 sequence is CASSDLGDSPLHF. The CDR3 DNA is TGTGCCAGCAGTGATCTAGGGGATTCACCCCTCCACTTT.